Each of the 6 T cell receptor beta chains below was sequenced from the same sample in a study of blood T cell repertoires in COVID-19. Profiling relied on immunoSEQ multiplex PCR, and the TCRdb table lists in-frame clones only, not all of them. The sample yields 320,000 or so clones, around 84% seen once. What was sequenced was PBMCs or T cells enriched from blood (not recorded which). The receptors were gathered from a woman under 40 who had been exposed to COVID-19.

The chain links TRBV11-2 to TRBJ1-6; D is perhaps TRBD1 (6 bases). Germline loops: CDR1 SGHAT, CDR2 FQNNGV. V lost 4 bases and J lost 7, with 8 bases in between. The CDR3 is 13 residues long. The CDR3 coding sequence is TGTGCCAGCAGCTCACAGGGAAATTCACCCCTCCACTTT. It encodes CASSSQGNSPLHF.

This chain connects TRBV9 to TRBJ2-2; 8 bases align to TRBD1. Per the germline V gene, CDR1 is SGDLS and CDR2 is YYNGEE. J lost 5 bases, V lost 2 bases, and 8 bases had no gene match. CDR3 size: 16 residues. CDR3 sequence (DNA): TGTGCCAGCAGCGTCGACAGGGGCGGAGGAACCGGGGAGCTGTTTTTT. Its translation: CASSVDRGGGTGELFF.

The chain is built from TRBV30 and TRBJ1-1; a weak D match, TRBD1 (6 bases). Germline assignment: CDR1 GTSNPN and CDR2 SVGIG (reference sequence). Deletions cut 7 bases from V and 2 bases from J, with 8 bases between. This CDR3 region has 11 residues. In nucleotides, the CDR3 is TGTGCCTTGACAGGAAACACTGAAGCTTTCTTT. Amino acids: CALTGNTEAFF.

The genes are TRBV28 and TRBJ1-5; 9 bases line up with TRBD1. Germline V lookup: CDR1 MDHEN, CDR2 SYDVKM. The CDR3 spans 15 residues. J gave up 5 bases and V 6 bases, and 8 bases lay outside the gene matches. This chain's CDR3 is CASSSPGTGHQPQHF. The CDR3 DNA reads as TGTGCCAGCAGCAGCCCCGGGACAGGGCATCAGCCCCAGCATTTT.

The chain recombines TRBV7-2 with TRBJ2-3, with D possibly matching TRBD2 (5 bases). CDR1 is SGHTA and CDR2 is FQGNSA in the germline V gene. The CDR3 runs 14 residues. Trimming pared 5 bases from V and 6 bases from J, leaving 15 bases between. The CDR3 reads CASSIRLSVDTQYF. Written as DNA, the CDR3 is TGTGCCAGCAGCATCAGACTTAGCGTGGATACGCAGTATTTT. The full variable domain, with the rest looked up from reference TRBV7-2 and TRBJ2-3, is GAGVSQSPSNKVTEKGKDVELRCDPISGHTALYWYRQSLGQGLEFLIYFQGNSAPDKSGLPSDRFSAERTGGSVSTLTIQRTQQEDSAVYLCASSIRLSVDTQYFGPGTRLTVL.

The chain couples TRBV19 to TRBJ1-3; a weak D match, TRBD1 (6 bases). Germline CDR1 reads LNHDA; CDR2 reads SQIVND (reference sequence). The V end lost 6 bases, the J end lost 0 bases, and 12 bases lay between the germline ends. The CDR3 has 15 amino acids. In DNA, the CDR3 is TGTGCCAGTAGGTTAACAGGGAGCTCTGGAAACACCATATATTTT. It codes for CASRLTGSSGNTIYF.